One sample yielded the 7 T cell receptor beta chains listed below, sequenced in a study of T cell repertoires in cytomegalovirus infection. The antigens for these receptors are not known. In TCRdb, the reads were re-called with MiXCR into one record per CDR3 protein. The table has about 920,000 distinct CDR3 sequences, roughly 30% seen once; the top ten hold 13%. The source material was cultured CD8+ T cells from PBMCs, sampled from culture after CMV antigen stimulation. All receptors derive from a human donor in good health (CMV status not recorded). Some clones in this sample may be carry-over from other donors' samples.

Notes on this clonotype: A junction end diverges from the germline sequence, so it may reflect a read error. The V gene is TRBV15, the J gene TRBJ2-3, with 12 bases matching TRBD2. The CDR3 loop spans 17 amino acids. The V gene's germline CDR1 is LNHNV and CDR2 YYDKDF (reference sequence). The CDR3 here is CATSRDGLAGFTDMQYF. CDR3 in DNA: TGTGCCACCAGCAGAGATGGACTAGCGGGGTTCACAGATATGCAGTATTTT.

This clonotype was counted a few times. The CDR3 is CSARVQISYNEQFF. The CDR3 bases are TGCAGTGCTAGAGTTCAGATCTCCTACAATGAGCAGTTCTTC. The V gene is TRBV20-1, the J gene TRBJ2-1; D not certain. Germline loops: CDR1 DFQATT, CDR2 SNEGSKA (reference sequence). The germline V and J ends were trimmed by 1 base and 0 bases, with 7 bases remaining between them. This CDR3 has 14 amino acids.

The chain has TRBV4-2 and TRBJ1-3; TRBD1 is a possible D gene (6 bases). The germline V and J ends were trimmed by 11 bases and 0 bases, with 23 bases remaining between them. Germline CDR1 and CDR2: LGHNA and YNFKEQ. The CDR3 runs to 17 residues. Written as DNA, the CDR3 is TGTGCCGCCAGCCCCGGGGGGGCGAAGAGCTCTGGAAACACCATATATTTT. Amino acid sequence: CAASPGGAKSSGNTIYF.

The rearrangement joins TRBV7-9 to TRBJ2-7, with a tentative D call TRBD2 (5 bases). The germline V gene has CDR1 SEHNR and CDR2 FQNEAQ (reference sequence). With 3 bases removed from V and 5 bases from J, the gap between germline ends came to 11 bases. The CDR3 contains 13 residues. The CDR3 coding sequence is TGTGCCAGCAGCTTCGAGGGCTGGGACGAGCAGTACGTC. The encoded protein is CASSFEGWDEQYV.

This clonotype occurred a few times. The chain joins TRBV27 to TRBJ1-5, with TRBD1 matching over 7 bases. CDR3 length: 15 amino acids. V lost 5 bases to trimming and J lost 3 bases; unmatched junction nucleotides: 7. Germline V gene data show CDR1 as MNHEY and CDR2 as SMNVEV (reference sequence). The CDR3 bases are TGTGCCAGCAGTCCTCAGGACAGGCCCAATCAGCCCCAGCATTTT. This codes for CASSPQDRPNQPQHF.

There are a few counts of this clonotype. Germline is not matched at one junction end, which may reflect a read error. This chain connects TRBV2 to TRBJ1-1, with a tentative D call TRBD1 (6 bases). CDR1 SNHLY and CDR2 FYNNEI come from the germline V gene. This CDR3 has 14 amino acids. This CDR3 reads CASSIPDRNAEAFF. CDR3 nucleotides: TGTGCCAGCAGCATACCCGACAGGAACGCTGAAGCTTTCTTT.

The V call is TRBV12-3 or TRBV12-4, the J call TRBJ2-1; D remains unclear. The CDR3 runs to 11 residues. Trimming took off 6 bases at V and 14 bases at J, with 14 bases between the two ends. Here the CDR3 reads CASSQGIQEFF. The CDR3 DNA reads TGTGCCAGCAGCCAAGGGATTCAAGAGTTCTTC.